Listed below are T cell receptor beta chains from one sample, sequenced in a study of blood T cells in healthy people across ages. MiXCR, run by TCRdb on the 5' RACE reads, gives a single entry per CDR3 protein. Found here are about 620,000 distinct CDR3 sequences, 52% of them singletons; the top ten hold roughly 14%. The specimen was blood. These receptors came from a woman older than 75 in good health. Each CDR3 is given with its conserved first and last residue. The order of the fields is V gene, clone size, J gene, D gene, CDR3 protein, CDR3 DNA. A D gene is named only where the DNA matches it firmly. Clone size is given for some rows only: seen once, a few or many times, or a class if the clone is expanded.

TRBV10-3,few,TRBJ2-1,.,CAISFDRYNEQFF,TGTGCCATCTCGTTTGATCGGTACAATGAGCAGTTCTTC
TRBV20-1,.,TRBJ2-3,.,CSARQTDTQYF,TGCAGTGCTAGACAGACAGATACGCAGTATTTT
TRBV20-1,.,TRBJ2-7,TRBD2,CSARSPLRTSGYEQYF,TGCAGTGCTAGATCCCCCCTACGGACTAGCGGTTACGAGCAGTACTTC
TRBV6-5,.,TRBJ2-3,.,CASSFSYRGTDTQYF,TGTGCCAGCAGTTTTAGTTACAGGGGCACAGATACGCAGTATTTT
TRBV7-2,many,TRBJ2-3,.,CASSLRGYPSTDTQYF,TGTGCCAGCAGCTTACGCGGCTACCCGAGCACAGATACGCAGTATTTT
TRBV29-1,.,TRBJ2-2,.,CSVELGNSNTGELFF,TGCAGCGTTGAATTGGGGAATTCGAACACCGGGGAGCTGTTTTTT
TRBV7-9,many,TRBJ2-4,.,CASSLITTVDIQYF,TGTGCCAGCAGCTTGATTACGACAGTCGACATTCAGTACTTC
TRBV5-1,few,TRBJ2-1,TRBD1,CASSSNRQGNRGSYNEQFF,TGCGCCAGCAGCTCGAACCGACAGGGGAATAGGGGTTCCTACAATGAGCAGTTCTTC
TRBV7-2,few,TRBJ2-7,TRBD2,CASSLVGSGRPAYNEQYF,TGTGCCAGCAGCTTAGTCGGTAGCGGGAGGCCGGCCTACAATGAGCAGTACTTC
TRBV5-1,once,TRBJ2-7,.,CASRNPGTGTYEQYF,TGCGCCAGCAGGAACCCCGGGACCGGGACCTACGAGCAGTACTTC
TRBV7-2,.,TRBJ2-2,.,CASTLFGGTGELFF,TGTGCCAGCACTCTATTCGGGGGAACCGGGGAGCTGTTTTTT
TRBV6-5,many,TRBJ2-1,.,CASSNPGSAGEQFF,TGTGCCAGCAGTAACCCGGGAAGCGCCGGTGAGCAGTTCTTC
TRBV29-1,.,TRBJ2-5,.,CSVVGYETQYF,TGCAGCGTTGTCGGGTACGAGACCCAGTACTTC
TRBV12-3/TRBV12-4,many,TRBJ2-1,TRBD2,CASSPGLAASYNEQFF,TGTGCCAGCAGTCCGGGACTAGCGGCGTCCTACAATGAGCAGTTCTTC
TRBV7-9,once,TRBJ2-7,TRBD2,CASSPAGTSGGIGEQYF,TGTGCCAGCAGCCCTGCTGGGACTAGCGGGGGAATAGGCGAGCAGTACTTC
TRBV21-1,.,TRBJ1-2,.,CASSTEKGQGLYGYTF,TGTGCCAGCAGCACCGAAAAGGGACAGGGGTTATATGGCTACACCTTC
TRBV2,.,TRBJ2-2,TRBD2,CASQTSGKGGELFF,TGTGCCAGCCAGACTAGCGGGAAGGGCGGGGAGCTGTTTTTT
TRBV10-3,.,TRBJ1-2,.,CAVPRGGTNPYDYTF,TGTGCCGTACCCCGTGGAGGGACCAACCCCTATGACTACACCTTC
TRBV7-2,once,TRBJ1-2,.,CASSFTRINYGYTF,TGTGCCAGCAGTTTCACAAGAATTAACTATGGCTACACCTTC
TRBV7-2,many,TRBJ2-7,.,CASSLILFSYEQYF,TGTGCCAGCAGCTTAATACTTTTCTCCTACGAGCAGTACTTC
TRBV6-5,many,TRBJ1-2,.,CASSRVGQLLGAKTYYGYTF,TGTGCCAGCAGTCGCGTGGGGCAGCTACTGGGCGCAAAGACTTACTATGGCTACACCTTC
TRBV11-1,.,TRBJ2-1,TRBD2,CASTMTSGGRNEQFF,TGTGCCAGCACCATGACTAGCGGAGGGCGGAATGAGCAGTTCTTC
TRBV6-2/TRBV6-3,.,TRBJ2-7,TRBD2,CASKSSGRNEQYF,TGTGCCAGCAAGTCTAGCGGGAGGAATGAGCAGTACTTC
TRBV4-2,once,TRBJ2-7,TRBD2,CASSQGTSGRTYEQYF,TGTGCCAGCAGCCAAGGGACTAGCGGGCGTACCTACGAGCAGTACTTC
TRBV18,.,TRBJ2-7,.,CASSPLGNKYEQYF,TGTGCCAGCTCGCCACTCGGCAACAAGTATGAGCAGTACTTC
TRBV24-1,.,TRBJ2-2,TRBD2,CATSDPTQSGTSTGELFF,TGTGCCACCAGTGATCCGACCCAATCCGGGACTAGTACCGGGGAGCTGTTTTTT
TRBV20-1,.,TRBJ2-1,.,CSARAGGNSYEQFF,TGCAGTGCTAGGGCCGGGGGCAACTCCTACGAGCAGTTCTTC
TRBV7-6,.,TRBJ2-3,.,CASSLTVNSVDTQYF,TGTGCCAGCAGCTTGACCGTAAACTCCGTAGATACGCAGTATTTT
TRBV24-1,few,TRBJ2-1,.,CAAPGGKYTYNEQFF,TGTGCAGCGCCGGGCGGAAAATATACCTACAATGAGCAGTTCTTC
TRBV20-1,few,TRBJ2-1,TRBD2,CSARAASGSTEQFF,TGCAGTGCTAGAGCGGCTAGCGGGAGTACTGAGCAGTTCTTC
TRBV12-3/TRBV12-4,.,TRBJ2-5,.,CASSLSGFQNNEQYF,TGTGCCAGCAGTTTATCAGGATTCCAAAACAATGAGCAGTACTTC
TRBV5-1,many,TRBJ2-5,.,CASSLETRPQETQYF,TGCGCCAGCAGCTTGGAGACGAGGCCACAAGAGACCCAGTACTTC
TRBV5-1,.,TRBJ1-1,TRBD1,CASGRQGHTEAFF,TGCGCCAGCGGCAGACAGGGACACACTGAAGCTTTCTTT
TRBV27,many,TRBJ2-7,.,CASSSPGRNSYEQYF,TGTGCCAGCAGTTCCCCTGGACGGAACTCCTACGAGCAGTACTTC
TRBV29-1,.,TRBJ2-1,.,CSVVVRRNEQFF,TGCAGCGTGGTGGTGCGCCGGAATGAGCAGTTCTTC
TRBV5-1,.,TRBJ2-5,.,CASSWRGGGEETQYF,TGCGCCAGCAGCTGGAGAGGCGGGGGCGAGGAGACCCAGTACTTC
TRBV29-1,.,TRBJ1-4,.,CSARTFGEKLFF,TGCAGCGCTCGGACCTTTGGTGAAAAACTGTTTTTT
TRBV7-2,.,TRBJ2-1,TRBD2,CASSLRRGGIETQFF,TGTGCCAGCAGCTTAAGGCGGGGGGGCATAGAGACCCAGTTCTTC
TRBV4-1,many,TRBJ2-5,TRBD2,CASSQSGGETQYF,TGCGCCAGCAGCCAGAGCGGGGGAGAGACCCAGTACTTC
TRBV27,.,TRBJ2-2,.,CASSFPDTGELFF,TGTGCCAGCAGTTTCCCCGACACCGGGGAGCTGTTTTTT
TRBV6-1,many,TRBJ2-7,.,CASSEAVRLGQYF,TGTGCCAGCAGTGAAGCGGTACGGCTCGGGCAGTACTTC
TRBV7-9,few,TRBJ1-2,.,CASSLLDWVEGYTF,TGTGCCAGCAGCCTGTTAGACTGGGTAGAGGGCTACACCTTC
TRBV20-1,many,TRBJ2-4,TRBD1,CSAPPAGGGPSKNIQYF,TGCAGTGCTCCCCCAGCAGGGGGTGGACCGTCCAAAAACATTCAGTACTTC